The entry below describes one T cell receptor (beta chain). This entry is derived from a study of blood T cell repertoires in COVID-19. Using immunoSEQ multiplex PCR, the repertoire was profiled, and TCRdb retains in-frame clones only, with some absent. The sample has 240,000 or so clones, around 86% seen once. This CDR3 is 16 amino acids long. The ends lost 1 base at V and 2 bases at J; junction bases unmatched: 5. In germline, CDR1 is MGHRA, CDR2 YSYEKL. Sequences were obtained from PBMCs or T cells enriched from blood (not recorded which). The clonotype comes from a woman aged 40 to 50 with acute COVID-19. The V gene is TRBV4-1, the J gene TRBJ2-5; 9 nucleotides align to TRBD1. The CDR3 DNA is TGCGCCAGCAGCCAAGGAGACAGGGGGTGGCAAGAGACCCAGTACTTC. It yields the protein CASSQGDRGWQETQYF.